A single sample is the source of the 23 T cell receptor beta chains below, sequenced in a study of T cells in Graves' hyperthyroidism and ophthalmopathy. There were TCR beta CDR3 regions amplified from RNA transcripts. Carried out on the TCR CDR3, a first-round RT-PCR used the HTBI primer set. TCRdb analysed the multiplex PCR reads with MiXCR anew, one entry per CDR3 protein. The sample includes 280,000 or so distinct CDR3 sequences, 13% to 15% of them seen just once. Sequenced sample: blood. All receptors derive from a woman aged 50 to 60 with Graves' hyperthyroidism that later progressed to Graves' ophthalmopathy.

This clonotype was seen at least ten times. The V call is TRBV5-6, the J call TRBJ2-7; tentatively, D is TRBD2 (5 bases). This CDR3 region has 13 residues. Looked up from germline, CDR1 is SGHDT and CDR2 is YYEEEE. V lost 0 bases, J lost 6 bases, and 10 bases lay in between. CDR3 nucleotide sequence: TGTGCCAGCAGCTTGGGAGGGCGACGCGAGCAGTACTTC. As protein: CASSLGGRREQYF. The whole variable domain, filled in from reference TRBV5-6 and TRBJ2-7, reads DAGVTQSPTHLIKTRGQQVTLRCSPKSGHDTVSWYQQALGQGPQFIFQYYEEEERQRGNFPDRFSGHQFPNYSSELNVNALLLGDSALYLCASSLGGRREQYFGPGTRLTVT.

The V gene is TRBV12-3 or TRBV12-4, the J gene TRBJ1-5; 7 bases are a match to TRBD1. The length of the CDR3 is 14 residues. With 5 bases clipped from V and 4 bases from J, the junction kept 5 bases outside the gene matches. The CDR3 DNA reads as TGTGCCAGCAGTGGGGGACAGCTTAATCAGCCCCAGCATTTT. It encodes CASSGGQLNQPQHF.

The chain is built from TRBV28 and TRBJ2-5, with 8 bases lining up with TRBD1. Germline V lookup: CDR1 MDHEN, CDR2 SYDVKM. The junction had 7 bases not matched to a gene; V was cut back by 2 bases and J by 5 bases. This CDR3 comprises 15 residues. CDR3 amino acids: CASSLPPRGRETQYF. CDR3 sequence (DNA): TGTGCCAGCAGTTTACCCCCCAGGGGGCGCGAGACCCAGTACTTC.

This clonotype has ten or more counts. The rearrangement links TRBV7-3 to TRBJ2-3; D is unclear. The germline V and J ends were trimmed by 5 bases and 6 bases, with 15 bases remaining between them. Germline V CDR1 and CDR2: SGHTA, FQGTGA. CDR3 size: 14 residues. CDR3 nucleotide sequence: TGTGCCAGCAGCCTAGTCCCCCCGCCGGATACGCAGTATTTT. The encoded protein is CASSLVPPPDTQYF.

This clonotype was detected many times. V is TRBV20-1 and J is TRBJ2-5; D is tentatively TRBD1 or TRBD2 (5 bases each). This CDR3 is 14 amino acids long. Germline-derived CDR1 and CDR2 are DFQATT and SNEGSKA (reference sequence). Trimming left V 0 bases short and J 2 bases short, with 10 bases between. The CDR3 DNA is TGCAGTGCTAGAGATGTATGGGGGCAAGAGACCCAGTACTTC. Amino acid sequence: CSARDVWGQETQYF.

The J gene is TRBJ2-2, the V gene TRBV7-6; 7 nucleotides line up with TRBD2. The CDR3 is made up of 18 amino acids. CDR1 is SGHVS, CDR2 FNYEAQ, per germline. With V trimmed by 3 bases and J by 3 bases, 13 bases remained unmatched. CDR3 sequence reads: CASSFLLWEGPDTGELFF. As DNA, the CDR3 is TGTGCCAGCAGCTTTCTGTTGTGGGAGGGCCCGGACACCGGGGAGCTGTTTTTT.

Comment on this clonotype: A clone one base away is much larger, so this may be a read error. The chain uses TRBV6-1 and TRBJ2-5, with D perhaps TRBD2 (6 bases). The CDR3 has 13 amino acids. From germline, CDR1 is MNHNS and CDR2 SASEGT. CDR3 sequence reads: CVSSRLVVETQYF. The CDR3 nucleotides read TGTGTCAGCAGTCGACTAGTAGTAGAGACCCAGTACTTC.

There are many counts of this clonotype. The chain uses TRBV12-3 or TRBV12-4 and TRBJ2-4, with no clear D. The V end lost 3 bases, the J end lost 0 bases, and 9 bases lay between the germline ends. This CDR3 region has 15 residues. The CDR3 DNA sequence: TGTGCCAGCAGTTTTTTGTCGCTAGCCAAAAACATTCAGTACTTC. Translating it yields CASSFLSLAKNIQYF.

This clonotype was seen ten or more times. The chain joins TRBV3-1 to TRBJ1-1; D unclear. V lost 3 bases and J lost 11, with 31 bases in between. The germline gives CDR1 LGHDT, CDR2 YNNKEL (reference sequence). This CDR3 region has 18 residues. The CDR3 DNA follows: TGTGCCAGCAGCCACAGATATACGTCAAGGAAGGCCGCCTATTTCGCTTTCTTT. As protein: CASSHRYTSRKAAYFAFF. Supplemented by reference TRBV3-1 and TRBJ1-1, the full variable domain reads DTAVSQTPKYLVTQMGNDKSIKCEQNLGHDTMYWYKQDSKKFLKIMFSYNNKELIINETVPNRFSPKSPDKAHLNLHINSLELGDSAVYFCASSHRYTSRKAAYFAFFGQGTRLTVV.

This clonotype occurred many times. The rearrangement joins TRBV7-9 to TRBJ2-7; a possible D gene is TRBD2 (6 bases). Germline V lookup: CDR1 SEHNR, CDR2 FQNEAQ (reference sequence). The CDR3 sequence is 14 residues long. The V gene lost 4 bases and the J gene lost 2 bases, with 12 bases spanning the gap. The CDR3 DNA reads as TGTGCCAGCAGCTGGGGGGACGGAACCTACGAGCAGTACTTC. Translating gives CASSWGDGTYEQYF.

This clonotype was observed at least ten times. This sequence joins TRBV3-1 and TRBJ2-7; no reliable D call. The germline V gene encodes CDR1 LGHDT and CDR2 YNNKEL (reference sequence). V was clipped by 0 bases and J by 0 bases, with 9 bases between them. The CDR3 is 15 amino acids. The CDR3 coding sequence is TGTGCCAGCAGCCAAGATACGGAGAGCTCCTACGAGCAGTACTTC. It codes for CASSQDTESSYEQYF.

Comments on this clonotype: With a much larger clone just one base away, this may be a read error. The chain joins TRBV20-1 to TRBJ2-2; D is uncertain. This CDR3 is built from 13 residues. CDR1 and CDR2 (germline): DFQATT, SNEGSKA (reference sequence). Trimming took 8 bases from V and 0 from J, leaving 10 bases between them. DNA for the CDR3: TGCAGTACCAGAGAAACGAACACCGGGGAGCTGTTTTTT. It is translated as CSTRETNTGELFF.

This clonotype has ten or more counts. The chain has TRBV5-1 and TRBJ2-3; D unclear. Germline loops: CDR1 SGHRS, CDR2 YFSETQ. This CDR3 contains 14 residues. V lost 1 base, J lost 6 bases, and 12 bases lay in between. The CDR3 DNA follows: TGCGCCAGCAGCTTGTCCCCCTCCGGGGATACGCAGTATTTT. As protein: CASSLSPSGDTQYF.

Of note for this clonotype: A much larger clone differs by one base, so this may be a read error. V usage is TRBV2 and J usage is TRBJ1-2, with D unclear. Germline lookup yields CDR1 SNHLY and CDR2 FYNNEI. Between the trimmed V and J ends, which lost 7 bases and 10 bases, there was a span of 19 bases. The CDR3 runs to 13 residues. CDR3 region: CASTPGPGQDYTF. DNA of the CDR3: TGTGCCAGCACCCCAGGCCCCGGGCAGGACTACACCTTC.

This clonotype was observed many times. The chain links TRBV28 to TRBJ1-1; D is uncertain. With 5 bases removed from V and 3 bases from J, the gap between germline ends came to 10 bases. Germline CDR1 is MDHEN and CDR2 is SYDVKM. The CDR3 runs to 13 residues. The CDR3 DNA sequence: TGTGCCAGCAGTCGGATCGTATACACTGAAGCTTTCTTT. This sequence encodes CASSRIVYTEAFF. The variable domain in full, completed from reference TRBV28 and TRBJ1-1, reads DVKVTQSSRYLVKRTGEKVFLECVQDMDHENMFWYRQDPGLGLRLIYFSYDVKMKEKGDIPEGYSVSREKKERFSLILESASTNQTSMYLCASSRIVYTEAFFGQGTRLTVV.

This clonotype was picked up many times. The gene calls are TRBV5-1 and TRBJ2-2, with 8 bases fitting TRBD1. The germline CDR1 and CDR2 sequences are SGHRS and YFSETQ. The V and J ends lost 7 bases and 3 bases, in that order; junction bases with no gene match: 5. This CDR3 spans 14 amino acids. In DNA form, the CDR3 reads TGCGCCAGCGCGACGGGACAGGACACCGGGGAGCTGTTTTTT. Encoded protein: CASATGQDTGELFF.

This clonotype was seen at least ten times. This chain links TRBV12-3 or TRBV12-4 with TRBJ2-5; 8 bases are a match to TRBD1. This CDR3 region has 17 residues. J was trimmed by 0 bases and V by 3 bases; bases with no gene match: 9. CDR3 DNA: TGTGCCAGCAGTTTGTCACAGGGGGAAGGGTACCAAGAGACCCAGTACTTC. It encodes CASSLSQGEGYQETQYF.

This clonotype has a count of ten or more. The chain carries TRBV11-2 and TRBJ2-3; tentatively, D is TRBD1 or TRBD2 (6 bases each). CDR1 is SGHAT and CDR2 is FQNNGV in the germline V gene. The CDR3 runs 15 residues. V was trimmed by 1 base and J by 3 bases, leaving 11 bases between them. The DNA of the CDR3 is TGTGCCAGCAGCTTAGGGTGGGGGGCGACAGATACGCAGTATTTT. The encoded protein is CASSLGWGATDTQYF. The full variable domain, completed using reference TRBV11-2 and TRBJ2-3, is EAGVAQSPRYKIIEKRQSVAFWCNPISGHATLYWYQQILGQGPKLLIQFQNNGVVDDSQLPKDRFSAERLKGVDSTLKIQPAKLEDSAVYLCASSLGWGATDTQYFGPGTRLTVL.

This clonotype has at least ten counts. The chain recombines TRBV7-9 with TRBJ2-1, with no clear D. The ends were cut back, 2 bases at V and 4 bases at J, with 6 bases in the middle. From germline, CDR1 is SEHNR and CDR2 FQNEAQ (reference sequence). The CDR3 contains 13 residues. This chain's CDR3 is CASSLYVYNEQFF. The CDR3 nucleotides are TGTGCCAGCAGCTTATACGTGTACAATGAGCAGTTCTTC.

This clonotype came up many times. The chain uses TRBV7-6 and TRBJ1-1; D is perhaps TRBD1 (5 bases). The germline gives CDR1 SGHVS, CDR2 FNYEAQ. The CDR3 consists of 14 residues. V lost 0 bases to trimming and J lost 1 base, with 6 bases between them. The CDR3 sequence: CASSLADRNTEAFF. The CDR3 bases are TGTGCCAGCAGCTTAGCCGACAGGAACACTGAAGCTTTCTTT.

This clonotype was counted many times. The chain recombines TRBV20-1 with TRBJ2-1; D perhaps matches TRBD1 (5 bases). This CDR3 comprises 13 residues. The germline V gene encodes CDR1 DFQATT and CDR2 SNEGSKA (reference sequence). Between the trimmed V and J ends, which lost 3 bases and 9 bases, there was a span of 15 bases. The CDR3 bases are TGCAGTGCTAGCCGCCTTCAGCAGGGTGAGCAGTTCTTC. Amino acid sequence: CSASRLQQGEQFF.

In this sample, this clonotype turned up many times. J is TRBJ1-1 and V is TRBV27; weak D call: TRBD1 (5 bases). V lost 2 bases to trimming and J lost 6 bases, with 16 bases between them. This CDR3 has 15 amino acids. Germline assignment: CDR1 MNHEY and CDR2 SMNVEV (reference sequence). CDR3 sequence reads: CASSLRATVIAEAFF. The CDR3 DNA follows: TGTGCCAGCAGTTTAAGGGCGACAGTTATCGCTGAAGCTTTCTTT.

This chain connects TRBV19 to TRBJ2-1; weak D call: TRBD2 (5 bases). This CDR3 region has 16 residues. Germline V gene lookup returns CDR1 LNHDA and CDR2 SQIVND (reference sequence). Trimming took off 8 bases at V and 0 bases at J, with 17 bases between the two ends. The CDR3 nucleotides are TGTGCCAGTGTCTCGCGGGCGGCTAGCTCCTACAATGAGCAGTTCTTC. As protein: CASVSRAASSYNEQFF.